These T cell receptor beta chains were read from a single sample in a study of blood T cell repertoires in COVID-19. This table comes from immunoSEQ multiplex PCR, and its TCRdb copy is limited to in-frame clones, with some not included. The table includes 100,000 to 150,000 clones, roughly 90% detected once. Sequencing was done on a sample of peripheral blood. These receptors originate from a woman aged 80 or over with acute or convalescent COVID-19. Each CDR3 is given with its conserved first and last residue. The D gene is left open where the match is weak. Size values are once, few and many counts, or a class for expanded clones, and some rows have none.

V	D	size	J	DNA	CDR3
TRBV2	.	.	TRBJ2-4	TGTGCCAGCGGCCGGAGTGGAGGCAAAAACATTCAGTACTTC	CASGRSGGKNIQYF
TRBV6-6	TRBD1	many	TRBJ1-6	TGTGCCAGCAGTTCAGGACAGGGGTATAATTCACCCCTCCACTTT	CASSSGQGYNSPLHF
TRBV3-1/TRBV3-2	.	once	TRBJ2-3	TGTGCCAGCAGCCAAATCGGTGATACGCAGTATTTT	CASSQIGDTQYF
TRBV9	TRBD1	.	TRBJ2-3	TGTGCCAGCAGCCCTCGGACAGGGAACACAGATACGCAGTATTTT	CASSPRTGNTDTQYF
TRBV14	.	.	TRBJ1-3	TGTGCCAGCAGCCAGATGGCAGGGGTAAACACCATATATTTT	CASSQMAGVNTIYF
TRBV4-1	TRBD1	.	TRBJ2-3	TGCGCCAGCAGCCTTCCGGGACAGGACACAGATACGCAGTATTTT	CASSLPGQDTDTQYF
TRBV12-3/TRBV12-4	.	.	TRBJ2-4	TGTGCCAGCAGCCCGCAACTACGCGGCATTCAGTACTTC	CASSPQLRGIQYF
TRBV5-4	TRBD2	.	TRBJ2-1	TGTGCCAGCAGGGGCGGGGGGCAGAGCTCCTACAATGAGCAGTTCTTC	CASRGGGQSSYNEQFF
TRBV19	TRBD1	.	TRBJ2-2	TGTGCCAGTAGTGGGACAGGGGCCACCGGGGAGCTGTTTTTT	CASSGTGATGELFF
TRBV11-2	.	.	TRBJ2-3	TGTGCCAGCAGCCCGGGGACTGGCAATACGCAGTATTTT	CASSPGTGNTQYF
TRBV19	TRBD1	.	TRBJ1-2	TGTGCCAGTAGTGGGACAGGTCTCAAGGACGTGGGCTACACCTTC	CASSGTGLKDVGYTF
TRBV5-4	TRBD2	.	TRBJ2-1	TGTGCCAGCACCCCTGGGACTAGCGGATACAATGAGCAGTTCTTC	CASTPGTSGYNEQFF
TRBV29-1	TRBD2	.	TRBJ2-3	TGCAGAGTCGGACTAGCGGGGGCGGATACGCAGTATTTT	CRVGLAGADTQYF
TRBV9	.	.	TRBJ2-3	TGTGCCAGCAGCGTAGTGGCGGGGCCCACAGATACGCAGTATTTT	CASSVVAGPTDTQYF
TRBV6-2/TRBV6-3	.	.	TRBJ1-2	TGTGCCAGCAGTTACGGCCAGATTTATGGCTACACCTTC	CASSYGQIYGYTF
TRBV6-5	TRBD1	.	TRBJ2-3	TGTGCCAGCAACGGACAGGTGGGGGATACGCAGTATTTT	CASNGQVGDTQYF
TRBV29-1	.	.	TRBJ2-2	TGCAGCGTTGAAGATAACATAAGGGGCACCGGGGAGCTGTTTTTT	CSVEDNIRGTGELFF
TRBV20-1	TRBD2	.	TRBJ2-1	TGCAGTGCTAGTTCAGCGGGAGGGTTCAACAATGAGCAGTTCTTC	CSASSAGGFNNEQFF
TRBV7-3	TRBD2	once	TRBJ2-7	TGTGCCAGCAGCCCGACTAGCGGGAGTTACGAGCAGTACTTC	CASSPTSGSYEQYF
TRBV9	TRBD1	.	TRBJ2-2	TGTGCCAGCAGCGCCGACAGGGGGGACACCGGGGAGCTGTTTTTT	CASSADRGDTGELFF
TRBV3-1/TRBV3-2	.	.	TRBJ2-3	TGTGCCAGCAGCCCCCTGAGATCTACAGATACGCAGTATTTT	CASSPLRSTDTQYF
TRBV19	.	.	TRBJ1-2	TGTGCCACCCAGGCCCCCCCACCTAACTATGGCTACACCTTC	CATQAPPPNYGYTF
TRBV5-1	.	.	TRBJ2-7	TGCGCCAGCAGCATCCGGGACTCCACCTACGAGCAGTACTTC	CASSIRDSTYEQYF
TRBV6-1	.	.	TRBJ2-2	TGTGCCAGCAGTGATTGGGGGGAAACCGGGGAGCTGTTTTTT	CASSDWGETGELFF
TRBV29-1	.	.	TRBJ1-3	TGCAGCGTGTCCCTTGGAAACACCATATATTTT	CSVSLGNTIYF